The sequence of this T cell receptor (beta chain) was determined in a study of post-analysis software for immune sequencing data. The study's findings and limits: In patients, TRBV5-6, TRBV5-1 and TRBV20-1 belonged to five or six TRBV segments found more frequently than in controls.

Every TCR beta cDNA library bore unique molecular identifiers. A single record per CDR3 protein comes from TCRdb applying MiXCR to the PCR reads. The sample yields over 300,000 distinct CDR3 sequences, roughly 35% seen once. With regard to this clonotype: Its antigen is currently unknown.

Germline CDR1 is SGHRS and CDR2 is YFSETQ. V dropped 4 bases and J dropped 5; count of bases not matched to a gene: 6. The CDR3 sequence is 15 residues long. Input material: blood. The chain combines TRBV5-1 with TRBJ1-2; 12 bases fit TRBD1. The TCR comes from a girl between 5 and 17 years old with multiple sclerosis. The CDR3 here is CASSDRDRGPYGYTF. For the CDR3, the DNA is TGCGCCAGCAGCGACCGGGACAGGGGGCCATATGGCTACACCTTC.